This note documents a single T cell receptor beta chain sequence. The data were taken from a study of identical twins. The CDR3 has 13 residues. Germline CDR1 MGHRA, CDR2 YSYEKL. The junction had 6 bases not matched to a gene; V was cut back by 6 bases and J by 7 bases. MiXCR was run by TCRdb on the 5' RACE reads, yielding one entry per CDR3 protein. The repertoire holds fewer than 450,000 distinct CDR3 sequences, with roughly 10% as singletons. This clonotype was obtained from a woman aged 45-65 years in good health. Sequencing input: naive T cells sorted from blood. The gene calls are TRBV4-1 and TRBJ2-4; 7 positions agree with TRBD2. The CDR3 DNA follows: TGCGCCAGCAGTTTCGCCGGGGGGAACATTCAGTACTTC. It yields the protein CASSFAGGNIQYF.